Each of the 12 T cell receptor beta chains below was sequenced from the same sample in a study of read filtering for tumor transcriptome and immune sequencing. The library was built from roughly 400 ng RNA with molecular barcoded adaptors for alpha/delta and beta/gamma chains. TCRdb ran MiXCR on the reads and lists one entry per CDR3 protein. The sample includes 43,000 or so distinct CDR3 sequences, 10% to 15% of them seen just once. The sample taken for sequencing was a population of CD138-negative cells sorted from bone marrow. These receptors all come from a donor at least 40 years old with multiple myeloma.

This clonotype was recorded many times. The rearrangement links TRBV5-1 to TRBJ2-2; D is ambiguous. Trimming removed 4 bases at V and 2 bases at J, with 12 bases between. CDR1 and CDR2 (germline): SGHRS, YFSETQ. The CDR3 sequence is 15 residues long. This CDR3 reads CASSPDRGNTGELFF. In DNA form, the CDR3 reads TGCGCCAGCAGCCCGGACCGAGGAAACACCGGGGAGCTGTTTTTT.

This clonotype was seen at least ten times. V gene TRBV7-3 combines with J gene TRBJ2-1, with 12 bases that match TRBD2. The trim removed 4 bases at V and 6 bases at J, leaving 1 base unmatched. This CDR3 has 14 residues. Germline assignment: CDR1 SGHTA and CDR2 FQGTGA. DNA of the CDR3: TGTGCCAGCAGCTCGACTAGCGGGGGCAATGAGCAGTTCTTC. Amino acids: CASSSTSGGNEQFF.

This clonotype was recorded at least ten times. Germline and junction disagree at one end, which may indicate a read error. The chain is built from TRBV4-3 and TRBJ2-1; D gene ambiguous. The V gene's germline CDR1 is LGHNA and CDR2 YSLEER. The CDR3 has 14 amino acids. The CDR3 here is CASSQVGPDNEQFF. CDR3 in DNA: TGTGCCAGCAGCCAAGTTGGCCCAGACAATGAGCAGTTCTTC.

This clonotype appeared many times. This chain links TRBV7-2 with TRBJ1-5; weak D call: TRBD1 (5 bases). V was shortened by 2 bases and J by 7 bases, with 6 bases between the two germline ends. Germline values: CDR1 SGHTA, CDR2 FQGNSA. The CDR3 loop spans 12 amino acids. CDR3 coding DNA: TGTGCCAGCAGCTTAAGGGGACAGCCCCAGCATTTT. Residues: CASSLRGQPQHF.

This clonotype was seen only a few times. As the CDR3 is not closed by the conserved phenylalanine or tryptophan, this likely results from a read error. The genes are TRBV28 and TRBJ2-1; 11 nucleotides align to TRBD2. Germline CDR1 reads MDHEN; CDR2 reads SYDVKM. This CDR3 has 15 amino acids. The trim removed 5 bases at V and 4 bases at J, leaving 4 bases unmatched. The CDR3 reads CASSLAGGSYNEQFS. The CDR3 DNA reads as TGTGCCAGCAGTCTAGCGGGGGGTTCTTACAATGAGCAGTTCTCC.

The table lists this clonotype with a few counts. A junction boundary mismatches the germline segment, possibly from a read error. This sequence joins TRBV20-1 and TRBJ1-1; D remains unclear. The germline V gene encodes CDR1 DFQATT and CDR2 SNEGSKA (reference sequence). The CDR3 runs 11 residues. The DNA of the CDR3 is TGCAGTGCACTTGGCGAGCAAGAAGTCCACTTT. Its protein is CSALGEQEVHF.

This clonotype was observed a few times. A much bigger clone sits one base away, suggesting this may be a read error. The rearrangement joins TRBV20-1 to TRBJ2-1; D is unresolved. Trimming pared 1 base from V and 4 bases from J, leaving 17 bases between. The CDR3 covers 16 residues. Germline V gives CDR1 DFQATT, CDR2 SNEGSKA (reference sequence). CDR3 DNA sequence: TGCAGTGCTAGAGTCCAGACTGCATCCGATTACAATGAGCAGTTCTTC. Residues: CSARVQTASDYNEQFF.

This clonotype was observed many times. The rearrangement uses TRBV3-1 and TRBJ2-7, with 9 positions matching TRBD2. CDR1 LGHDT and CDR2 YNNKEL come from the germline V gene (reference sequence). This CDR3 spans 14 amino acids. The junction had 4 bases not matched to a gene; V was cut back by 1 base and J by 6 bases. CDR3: CASSQGLSGSEQYF. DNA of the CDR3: TGTGCCAGCAGCCAAGGTCTTAGCGGGAGCGAGCAGTACTTC.

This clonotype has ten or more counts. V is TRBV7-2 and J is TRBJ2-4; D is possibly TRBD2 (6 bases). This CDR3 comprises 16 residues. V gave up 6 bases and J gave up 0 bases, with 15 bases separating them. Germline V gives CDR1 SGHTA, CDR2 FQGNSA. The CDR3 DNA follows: TGTGCCAGCAGTCCCGGTTGGGGGGAAGCCAAAAACATTCAGTACTTC. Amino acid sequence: CASSPGWGEAKNIQYF.

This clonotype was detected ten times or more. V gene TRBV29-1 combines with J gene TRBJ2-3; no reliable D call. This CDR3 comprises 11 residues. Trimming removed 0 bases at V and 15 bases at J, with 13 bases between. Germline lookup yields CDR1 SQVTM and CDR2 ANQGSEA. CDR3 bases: TGCAGCGTTGAAGATCGGTCAGGTCAATATTTT. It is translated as CSVEDRSGQYF.

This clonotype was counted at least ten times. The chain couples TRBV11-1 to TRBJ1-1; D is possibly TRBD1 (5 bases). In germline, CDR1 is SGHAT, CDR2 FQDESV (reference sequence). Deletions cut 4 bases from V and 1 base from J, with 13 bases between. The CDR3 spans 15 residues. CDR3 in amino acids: CASSSRGQTNTEAFF. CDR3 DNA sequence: TGTGCCAGCAGCTCAAGGGGCCAGACGAACACTGAAGCTTTCTTT.

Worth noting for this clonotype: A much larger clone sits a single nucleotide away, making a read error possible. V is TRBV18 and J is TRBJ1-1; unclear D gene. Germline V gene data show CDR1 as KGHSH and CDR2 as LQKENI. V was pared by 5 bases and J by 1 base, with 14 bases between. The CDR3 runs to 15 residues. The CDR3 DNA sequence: TGTGCCAGCTCAGCAGGCCGGACTCGGAACACTGAAGCTTTCTTT. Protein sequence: CASSAGRTRNTEAFF.